This T cell receptor (beta chain) came from a study of blood T cell repertoires in COVID-19. Looking at the study overall: Sites in the United States, Italy and Spain provided acute and convalescent COVID-19 samples. PBMCs, B-cell-depleted T cells, or T cells provided the cDNA or gDNA that made up the material.

This CDR3 has 16 residues. From germline, CDR1 is SNHLY and CDR2 FYNNEI. The ends lost 5 bases at V and 0 bases at J; junction bases unmatched: 9. This clone was observed a handful of times. Original data processing: Nucleated cell counts were estimated from reference gene primer amplification. TCRdb keeps only in-frame clones here, not all; method: immunoSEQ multiplex PCR. V and J calls and clone size are copied from that table; D and trimming were computed from the DNA. The profile shows roughly 180,000 clones, less than 90% of them singletons. The receptor was derived from a man aged 65 to 85 with active or convalescent COVID-19. The sample comprised peripheral blood. The chain joins TRBV2 to TRBJ2-7; TRBD1 aligns across 8 bases. The CDR3 nucleotides read TGTGCCAGCAGTCCCCGGGACAGGTTAATCTCCTACGAGCAGTACTTC. As protein: CASSPRDRLISYEQYF. The whole variable domain, filled in from reference TRBV2 and TRBJ2-7, reads EPEVTQTPSHQVTQMGQEVILRCVPISNHLYFYWYRQILGQKVEFLVSFYNNEISEKSEIFDDQFSVERPDGSNFTLKIRSTKLEDSAMYFCASSPRDRLISYEQYFGPGTRLTVT.